The 23 T cell receptor beta chains below come from one sample, sequenced in a study of blood T cell repertoires in COVID-19. The repertoire was sequenced with immunoSEQ multiplex PCR; TCRdb's copy has only in-frame clones and lacks some. The sample records roughly 260,000 clones, about 91% being singletons. What was sequenced was peripheral blood. All receptors derive from a person under 35 with COVID-19, enrolled during active disease.

The chain couples TRBV6-6 to TRBJ2-1; 9 nucleotides align to TRBD2. J was trimmed by 7 bases and V by 0 bases; bases with no gene match: 7. The CDR3 totals 16 residues. Germline V lookup: CDR1 MNHNY, CDR2 SVGAGI (reference sequence). The CDR3 sequence: CASSYSGGRAGNEQFF. The CDR3, as DNA: TGTGCCAGCAGTTACTCGGGCGGGAGGGCCGGAAATGAGCAGTTCTTC.

The gene calls are TRBV5-1 and TRBJ2-1; D gene unclear. The CDR3 sequence is 13 residues long. V was trimmed by 2 bases and J by 3 bases, leaving 6 bases between them. Germline values: CDR1 SGHRS, CDR2 YFSETQ. The CDR3 nucleotides are TGCGCCAGCAGCTTTAACAGCTACAATGAGCAGTTCTTC. Encoded protein: CASSFNSYNEQFF.

V usage is TRBV24-1 and J usage is TRBJ2-2, with 13 bases that match TRBD2. V was pared by 6 bases and J by 4 bases, with 10 bases of the junction left unmatched. Germline V gene lookup returns CDR1 KGHDR and CDR2 SFDVKD. The CDR3 consists of 18 residues. In DNA form, the CDR3 reads TGTGCCACCAGTCCCCTTGGACTAGCGGGAGTTCGCACCGGGGAGCTGTTTTTT. Amino acid sequence: CATSPLGLAGVRTGELFF.

The chain employs TRBV10-3 and TRBJ2-6, with D unclear. Germline V lookup: CDR1 ENHRY, CDR2 SYGVKD. CDR3 size: 15 residues. Trimming removed 4 bases at V and 0 bases at J, with 7 bases between. The CDR3 sequence: CAISVDFSGANVLTF. CDR3 coding DNA: TGTGCCATCAGTGTCGACTTCTCTGGGGCCAACGTCCTGACTTTC.

The chain carries TRBV7-8 and TRBJ2-3; D call uncertain. Germline CDR1 is SGHVS and CDR2 is FQNEAQ. This CDR3 spans 13 amino acids. V was pared by 5 bases and J by 6 bases, with 12 bases between. For the CDR3, the DNA is TGTGCCAGCAGCCGGCCCGGCGGTGATACGCAGTATTTT. Its protein product is CASSRPGGDTQYF.

CDR3 protein: CASSDSSAAYNEQFF. The CDR3 bases are TGTGCCAGCAGCGACTCTAGTGCCGCCTACAATGAGCAGTTCTTC. The chain uses TRBV9 and TRBJ2-1, with D unresolved. Between the trimmed V and J ends, which lost 3 bases and 2 bases, there was a span of 12 bases. The CDR3 extends over 15 amino acids. Germline lookup yields CDR1 SGDLS and CDR2 YYNGEE.

The chain carries TRBV9 and TRBJ2-5; TRBD1 matches at 11 bases. CDR1 is SGDLS, CDR2 YYNGEE, per germline. CDR3 size: 15 residues. The V and J ends lost 6 bases and 2 bases, in that order; junction bases with no gene match: 6. This chain's CDR3 is CASNEGQGGQETQYF. In DNA, the CDR3 is TGTGCCAGCAACGAGGGACAGGGGGGACAAGAGACCCAGTACTTC. Filled out from reference TRBV9 and TRBJ2-5, the complete variable domain reads DSGVTQTPKHLITATGQRVTLRCSPRSGDLSVYWYQQSLDQGLQFLIQYYNGEERAKGNILERFSAQQFPDLHSELNLSSLELGDSALYFCASNEGQGGQETQYFGPGTRLLVL.

The chain couples TRBV7-9 to TRBJ2-1; a weak D match, TRBD1 (6 bases). The germline CDR1 and CDR2 sequences are SEHNR and FQNEAQ (reference sequence). The CDR3 covers 15 residues. The V gene lost 7 bases and the J gene lost 14 bases, with 27 bases spanning the gap. The CDR3 DNA sequence: TGTGCCAGCACCTCGTCCCGGGACAATACAATTTGGGAGTTCTTC. Residues: CASTSSRDNTIWEFF.

The genes are TRBV5-4 and TRBJ2-1; 10 bases are shared with TRBD2. The germline V gene has CDR1 SGHNT and CDR2 YYREEE (reference sequence). V dropped 3 bases and J dropped 10; count of bases not matched to a gene: 4. CDR3 length: 13 amino acids. The CDR3 DNA is TGTGCCAGCAGCTGGACGACTAGCGGGGAGCAGTTCTTC. This gives the protein CASSWTTSGEQFF. The variable domain in full, with the rest retrieved from reference TRBV5-4 and TRBJ2-1, is ETGVTQSPTHLIKTRGQQVTLRCSSQSGHNTVSWYQQALGQGPQFIFQYYREEENGRGNFPPRFSGLQFPNYSSELNVNALELDDSALYLCASSWTTSGEQFFGPGTRLTVL.

The genes are TRBV11-2 and TRBJ1-1; TRBD1 agrees at 7 bases. The CDR3 has 14 amino acids. CDR1 and CDR2 from the germline V gene are SGHAT and FQNNGV. V dropped 4 bases and J dropped 2; count of bases not matched to a gene: 4. The CDR3 region has the DNA TGTGCCAGCAGCTCGGGACAGCTAAACACTGAAGCTTTCTTT. Its protein is CASSSGQLNTEAFF.

The chain employs TRBV10-1 and TRBJ2-1; possibly TRBD2 for D (6 bases). Germline V gene sequence: CDR1 WNHNN, CDR2 SYGVQD (reference sequence). This CDR3 has 14 residues. CDR3 in amino acids: CVLYLGTYYNEQFF. CDR3 in DNA: TGCGTTCTTTACCTCGGGACTTACTACAATGAGCAGTTCTTC.

This chain uses TRBV4-1 with TRBJ1-5; 7 nucleotides align to TRBD1. The V segment lost 3 bases and the J segment 0 bases; nucleotides outside the gene matches: 5. CDR1 is MGHRA, CDR2 YSYEKL, per germline. This CDR3 spans 16 amino acids. The CDR3 DNA reads as TGCGCCAGCAGCCAGCAGACAGGGAATAGCAATCAGCCCCAGCATTTT. It encodes CASSQQTGNSNQPQHF.

There are a few counts of this clone. The rearrangement uses TRBV3-1 (or the pseudogene TRBV3-2) and TRBJ1-4; no firm D call. Trimming removed 4 bases from V and 6 bases from J, with 9 bases in between. The CDR3 runs to 13 residues. Germline lookup yields CDR1 LGHDT and CDR2 YNNKEL (reference sequence). CDR3 amino acids: CASSPYRDEKLFF. The CDR3 nucleotides are TGTGCCAGCAGCCCATATCGGGATGAAAAACTGTTTTTT.

The rearrangement links TRBV27 to TRBJ2-1; 7 bases align to TRBD2. With V trimmed by 4 bases and J by 7 bases, 4 bases remained unmatched. Germline values: CDR1 MNHEY, CDR2 SMNVEV (reference sequence). This CDR3 has 13 amino acids. CDR3 residues: CASSWREQNEQFF. CDR3 nucleotide sequence: TGTGCCAGCAGTTGGCGGGAGCAAAATGAGCAGTTCTTC.

The chain combines TRBV5-4 with TRBJ2-6; 7 bases match TRBD1. Germline loops: CDR1 SGHNT, CDR2 YYREEE (reference sequence). The CDR3 loop spans 16 amino acids. V shed 1 base, J shed 4 bases, and the junction held 5 bases outside the gene matches. Written as DNA, the CDR3 is TGTGCCAGCAGCTTGCGACAGGGTTACGGGGCCAACGTCCTGACTTTC. Protein product: CASSLRQGYGANVLTF.

The V gene is TRBV7-9, the J gene TRBJ1-2; D might be TRBD1 (5 bases). V was pared by 0 bases and J by 2 bases, with 13 bases between. Germline CDR1 SEHNR, CDR2 FQNEAQ (reference sequence). This CDR3 contains 16 residues. The CDR3 sequence: CASSLAGAGFNYGYTF. In nucleotides, the CDR3 is TGTGCCAGCAGCTTAGCCGGAGCAGGGTTCAACTATGGCTACACCTTC. Combining the CDR3 with reference TRBV7-9 and TRBJ1-2 gives the whole variable domain DTGVSQNPRHKITKRGQNVTFRCDPISEHNRLYWYRQTLGQGPEFLTYFQNEAQLEKSRLLSDRFSAERPKGSFSTLEIQRTEQGDSAMYLCASSLAGAGFNYGYTFGSGTRLTVV.

For the CDR3, the DNA is TGTGCCAGCAGCTTAGGAGGGCGGGTGGGCTCTGGAAACACCATATATTTT. Residues: CASSLGGRVGSGNTIYF. The rearrangement uses TRBV13 and TRBJ1-3; D uncertain. Germline-derived CDR1 and CDR2 are PRHDT and FYEKMQ (reference sequence). The ends were cut back, 0 bases at V and 0 bases at J, with 12 bases in the middle. This CDR3 comprises 17 residues.

The chain is built from TRBV21-1 and TRBJ2-5; TRBD1 is the table's D call, not checked against the DNA. TRBV21-1 is described as a pseudogene. The CDR3 spans 14 residues. CDR3 loop: CASSRDRGQETQYF. DNA for the CDR3: TGTGCCAGCAGCCGGGACAGGGGGCAAGAGACCCAGTACTTC.

J is TRBJ2-7 and V is TRBV5-1; D is possibly TRBD2 (7 bases). The CDR3 covers 15 residues. The V and J ends lost 0 bases and 2 bases respectively, with 12 bases between them. Germline loops: CDR1 SGHRS, CDR2 YFSETQ. CDR3 sequence (DNA): TGCGCCAGCAGCTTGGGGGGCGGGGGCCCCTACGAGCAGTACTTC. Its translation: CASSLGGGGPYEQYF. The whole variable domain, filled in from reference TRBV5-1 and TRBJ2-7, reads KAGVTQTPRYLIKTRGQQVTLSCSPISGHRSVSWYQQTPGQGLQFLFEYFSETQRNKGNFPGRFSGRQFSNSRSEMNVSTLELGDSALYLCASSLGGGGPYEQYFGPGTRLTVT.

This rearrangement joins TRBV10-2 to TRBJ1-5, with TRBD1 matching over 9 bases. The germline V gene has CDR1 WSHSY and CDR2 SAAADI. With 6 bases clipped from V and 3 bases from J, the junction kept 3 bases outside the gene matches. The CDR3 is 14 residues long. For the CDR3, the DNA is TGCGCCAGCAGCGGACAGGGGTCCAATCAGCCCCAGCATTTT. Encoded protein: CASSGQGSNQPQHF.

This clone appeared once. The chain is built from TRBV24-1 and TRBJ2-3, with 9 nucleotides matching TRBD2. From germline, CDR1 is KGHDR and CDR2 SFDVKD. V shed 1 base, J shed 4 bases, and the junction held 5 bases outside the gene matches. The CDR3 extends over 16 amino acids. CDR3 loop: CATSDFLAGGSDTQYF. Here the CDR3 DNA reads TGTGCCACCAGTGATTTTTTGGCGGGAGGGTCAGATACGCAGTATTTT.

The gene calls are TRBV2 and TRBJ1-2; 11 nucleotides align to TRBD1. The CDR3 spans 17 residues. CDR1 and CDR2 from the germline V gene are SNHLY and FYNNEI. The trim removed 3 bases at V and 7 bases at J, leaving 13 bases unmatched. The CDR3: CASSDGTGGRSSVGYTF. CDR3 coding DNA: TGTGCCAGCAGTGACGGGACAGGGGGACGCAGTTCGGTTGGCTACACCTTC.

This clone was seen only once. The chain employs TRBV11-2 and TRBJ2-2; TRBD2 aligns across 13 bases. The CDR3 contains 17 residues. The germline CDR1 and CDR2 sequences are SGHAT and FQNNGV. V was pared by 4 bases and J by 6 bases, with 8 bases of the junction left unmatched. CDR3 coding DNA: TGTGCCAGCAGCTCTCGACTAGCGGGGGGAGGGGCCGGGGAGCTGTTTTTT. Translation gives CASSSRLAGGGAGELFF.